One and the same sample provided the 10 T cell receptor beta chains below, sequenced in a study. Tregs were sorted as CD4+CD25+CD127-/low cells. MiXCR was run by TCRdb on the 5' RACE reads, yielding one entry per CDR3 protein. The sample lists 35,000 to 45,000 distinct CDR3 sequences; over 20% were seen once. Sequenced: Tregs sorted from a lymph node. Receptors were obtained from a female donor with breast cancer.

The gene calls are TRBV11-3 and TRBJ2-3, with D perhaps assigned TRBD1 or TRBD2 (5 bases each). This CDR3 is built from 16 residues. CDR1 and CDR2 (germline): SGHNT, YENEEA. V was pared by 2 bases and J by 2 bases, with 14 bases between. The CDR3 protein is CASSLKGRGTTDTQYF. The DNA of the CDR3 is TGTGCCAGCAGCTTAAAGGGACGGGGAACCACAGATACGCAGTATTTT.

In this sample, this clonotype turned up many times. The chain links TRBV5-1 to TRBJ1-1; D is ambiguous. This CDR3 comprises 13 residues. Trimming shortened V by 3 bases and J by 1 base, and 7 bases separated the two germline ends. In germline, CDR1 is SGHRS, CDR2 YFSETQ. In nucleotides, the CDR3 is TGCGCCAGCAGCTACGACCAGAACACTGAAGCTTTCTTT. Translating it yields CASSYDQNTEAFF.

About this clonotype itself: This may stem from a read error, because a much larger clone lies one nucleotide away. This chain connects TRBV4-1 to TRBJ1-2; D not certain. The germline CDR1 and CDR2 sequences are MGHRA and YSYEKL. The CDR3 sequence is 15 residues long. Trimming cost V 1 base and J 2 bases, with 11 bases left between them. The CDR3 DNA is TGCGCCAGCAGCCAAGGTTCGGAGGCGAACTATGGCTACACCTTC. Amino acid sequence: CASSQGSEANYGYTF.

The rearrangement links TRBV19 to TRBJ2-1, with 7 nucleotides matching TRBD2. This CDR3 contains 14 residues. CDR1 LNHDA and CDR2 SQIVND come from the germline V gene (reference sequence). The J segment lost 7 bases and the V segment lost 1 base, leaving 4 bases of the junction unmatched. The CDR3 spells CASSIGGGMNEQFF. The CDR3 DNA sequence: TGTGCCAGTAGTATAGGGGGAGGGATGAATGAGCAGTTCTTC. Full variable domain (remainder filled in from reference TRBV19 and TRBJ2-1): DGGITQSPKYLFRKEGQNVTLSCEQNLNHDAMYWYRQDPGQGLRLIYYSQIVNDFQKGDIAEGYSVSREKKESFPLTVTSAQKNPTAFYLCASSIGGGMNEQFFGPGTRLTVL.

This clonotype appeared a few times. The chain couples TRBV7-9 to TRBJ1-1; D is ambiguous. Trimming cost V 6 bases and J 4 bases, with 18 bases left between them. This CDR3 spans 15 amino acids. Germline V gene sequence: CDR1 SEHNR, CDR2 FQNEAQ (reference sequence). Written as DNA, the CDR3 is TGTGCCAGCAGTCCTCCTAAGGGTTGGGGCACTGAAGCTTTCTTT. Translated: CASSPPKGWGTEAFF. Filled out from reference TRBV7-9 and TRBJ1-1, the complete variable domain reads DTGVSQNPRHKITKRGQNVTFRCDPISEHNRLYWYRQTLGQGPEFLTYFQNEAQLEKSRLLSDRFSAERPKGSFSTLEIQRTEQGDSAMYLCASSPPKGWGTEAFFGQGTRLTVV.

The chain employs TRBV7-2 and TRBJ2-1, with 15 bases that match TRBD2. CDR1 is SGHTA, CDR2 FQGNSA, per germline. The V and J ends lost 1 base and 4 bases, in that order; junction bases with no gene match: 5. The CDR3 covers 18 residues. The CDR3 nucleotides are TGTGCCAGCAGCTTAGAAGGGACTAGCGGGAGGTATTACAATGAGCAGTTCTTC. It translates to CASSLEGTSGRYYNEQFF. The full variable domain, with the rest looked up from reference TRBV7-2 and TRBJ2-1, is GAGVSQSPSNKVTEKGKDVELRCDPISGHTALYWYRQSLGQGLEFLIYFQGNSAPDKSGLPSDRFSAERTGGSVSTLTIQRTQQEDSAVYLCASSLEGTSGRYYNEQFFGPGTRLTVL.

In the case of this clonotype: At one end the junction does not follow the germline gene, possibly because of a read error. The chain joins TRBV7-3 to TRBJ2-3; 7 nucleotides match TRBD1. The CDR3 sequence is 14 residues long. CDR1 is SGHTA and CDR2 is FQGTGA in the germline V gene. Here the CDR3 reads CTSSLGQGTDTQYF. The CDR3 DNA follows: TGTACCAGCAGCTTAGGACAGGGCACAGATACGCAGTATTTT.

This clonotype was recorded a few times. V gene TRBV7-3 combines with J gene TRBJ2-2; no clear D gene. The V gene's germline CDR1 is SGHTA and CDR2 FQGTGA. This CDR3 has 13 amino acids. This chain's CDR3 is CASGLDDTGELFF. For the CDR3, the DNA is TGTGCGTCGGGCCTTGACGACACCGGGGAGCTGTTTTTT.

This clonotype was seen only a few times. The chain combines TRBV4-1 with TRBJ2-5; TRBD2 aligns across 12 bases. The CDR3 has 17 residues. The germline V gene has CDR1 MGHRA and CDR2 YSYEKL. J was trimmed by 5 bases and V by 0 bases; bases with no gene match: 7. The CDR3 loop is CASSQDLTSGSWETQYF. The CDR3, as DNA: TGCGCCAGCAGCCAAGATTTGACTAGCGGGAGTTGGGAGACCCAGTACTTC.

This clonotype showed up many times. V and J are TRBV5-4 and TRBJ2-7, with TRBD2 matching over 8 bases. The germline V gene has CDR1 SGHNT and CDR2 YYREEE (reference sequence). This CDR3 comprises 14 residues. V gave up 4 bases and J gave up 3 bases; unmatched junction bases: 6. The CDR3 is CASSPGLGNYEQYF. The CDR3 DNA follows: TGTGCCAGCAGCCCGGGACTAGGTAACTACGAGCAGTACTTC.